A single sample is the source of the 24 T cell receptor beta chains below, sequenced in a study of blood T cell repertoires in COVID-19 (dated by TCRdb to the early 2020s). Library preparation was by the immunoSEQ multiplex PCR assay. The immuneACCESS repertoire file appears here via TCRdb, limited to in-frame rearrangements. These files lack a portion of the clones; in checked studies, under half of the deficit traces to unresolved V genes, and the cause of the others is not known. This sample gives around 97,000 clones in total; approximately 84% of them show up just once. About 12% of the sample lies in the top ten. What was sequenced was peripheral blood. The receptors were sampled from a human donor in a cohort sampled during active COVID-19.

The rearrangement links TRBV10-3 to TRBJ2-7, with D perhaps TRBD1 (6 bases). V was pared by 0 bases and J by 0 bases, with 12 bases between. Germline V gene sequence: CDR1 ENHRY, CDR2 SYGVKD. This CDR3 comprises 16 residues. The CDR3 DNA is TGTGCCATCAGTGAGTCTGGACAGCAGAGCTCCTACGAGCAGTACTTC. Translating gives CAISESGQQSSYEQYF.

The V and J genes are TRBV5-1 and TRBJ2-3; TRBD2 agrees at 10 bases. Germline-derived CDR1 and CDR2 are SGHRS and YFSETQ. The CDR3 loop spans 17 amino acids. Losses at the gene ends were 7 bases for V and 0 bases for J; bases not matched to a gene: 11. The chain's CDR3 is CASSAGSGGTSTDTQYF. In nucleotides, the CDR3 is TGCGCCAGCTCCGCGGGTAGCGGGGGGACCAGCACAGATACGCAGTATTTT.

This clone was seen only a few times. This chain uses TRBV6-2 or TRBV6-3 with TRBJ1-4, with D possibly matching TRBD1 (5 bases). This CDR3 region has 15 residues. V lost 5 bases and J lost 0, with 10 bases in between. Germline lookup yields CDR1 MNHEY and CDR2 SVGEGT. CDR3 DNA sequence: TGTGCCAGCAGTACCCCCAGGGCAACTAATGAAAAACTGTTTTTT. Amino acid sequence: CASSTPRATNEKLFF.

The gene calls are TRBV11-3 and TRBJ2-5; the match to TRBD2 covers 12 bases. Germline V gives CDR1 SGHNT, CDR2 YENEEA. Trimming removed 5 bases from V and 5 bases from J; junction bases left unmatched: 12. The length of the CDR3 is 17 residues. This CDR3 is CASSQGLAGSLGETQYF. DNA of the CDR3: TGTGCCAGCAGCCAAGGACTAGCGGGGTCCCTTGGGGAGACCCAGTACTTC. Full variable domain (remainder filled in from reference TRBV11-3 and TRBJ2-5): EAGVVQSPRYKIIEKKQPVAFWCNPISGHNTLYWYLQNLGQGPELLIRYENEEAVDDSQLPKDRFSAERLKGVDSTLKIQPAELGDSAVYLCASSQGLAGSLGETQYFGPGTRLLVL.

This sequence joins TRBV28 and TRBJ1-6, with D possibly TRBD1 on 5 matching bases. This CDR3 has 16 amino acids. Trimming removed 1 base at V and 6 bases at J, with 13 bases between. Germline V lookup: CDR1 MDHEN, CDR2 SYDVKM. This CDR3 is CASSLFRGSFNSPLHF. In DNA form, the CDR3 reads TGTGCCAGCAGTTTATTTAGGGGATCGTTTAATTCACCCCTCCACTTT.

V usage is TRBV3-1 (or the pseudogene TRBV3-2) and J usage is TRBJ1-2; perhaps TRBD1 as D (5 bases). V was shortened by 4 bases and J by 11 bases, with 14 bases between the two germline ends. Germline CDR1 and CDR2: LGHDT and YNNKEL (reference sequence). The CDR3 has 12 amino acids. As DNA, the CDR3 is TGTGCCAGCAGCCCGCCCCAGGGCCCATACACCTTC. Protein: CASSPPQGPYTF.

This clone has a handful of counts. Written as DNA, the CDR3 is TGTGCCAGCAGTGAATTGCTTGGCGGGGGGGGTGAGACCCAGTACTTC. Its protein product is CASSELLGGGGETQYF. J is TRBJ2-5 and V is TRBV2; 9 bases fit TRBD2. CDR1 SNHLY and CDR2 FYNNEI come from the germline V gene. This CDR3 spans 16 amino acids. After removal of 2 bases from V and 5 bases from J, the junction contained 9 bases not matched to a gene.

This clone is a singleton in its sample. V is TRBV12-3 or TRBV12-4 and J is TRBJ2-5; D is unclear. Trimming removed 6 bases at V and 1 base at J, with 6 bases between. The CDR3 totals 12 residues. Here the CDR3 reads CASSQIQETQYF. The DNA for the CDR3 is TGTGCCAGCAGCCAGATCCAAGAGACCCAGTACTTC.

This rearrangement joins TRBV24-1 to TRBJ2-1, with 14 positions matching TRBD2. CDR1 is KGHDR, CDR2 SFDVKD, per germline. CDR3 length: 18 amino acids. With 4 bases clipped from V and 3 bases from J, the junction kept 7 bases outside the gene matches. CDR3 amino acids: CATSDPGTSGGLYNEQFF. The CDR3 coding sequence is TGTGCCACCAGTGACCCCGGGACTAGCGGGGGCCTCTACAATGAGCAGTTCTTC.

DNA for the CDR3: TGCGCCAGCAGCTTGGATCAGGGGGACCAGCCCCAGCATTTT. Translating it yields CASSLDQGDQPQHF. V usage is TRBV5-1 and J usage is TRBJ1-5, with 7 nucleotides matching TRBD1. The CDR3 covers 14 residues. V lost 0 bases and J lost 7; bases outside the gene matches: 4. The V gene's germline CDR1 is SGHRS and CDR2 YFSETQ. The entire variable domain, with the rest obtained from reference TRBV5-1 and TRBJ1-5, is as follows: KAGVTQTPRYLIKTRGQQVTLSCSPISGHRSVSWYQQTPGQGLQFLFEYFSETQRNKGNFPGRFSGRQFSNSRSEMNVSTLELGDSALYLCASSLDQGDQPQHFGDGTRLSIL.

The chain couples TRBV4-3 to TRBJ1-3; 9 nucleotides line up with TRBD1. Germline V gene lookup returns CDR1 LGHNA and CDR2 YSLEER. Trimming took 2 bases from V and 2 from J; bases not matched to a gene: 4. This CDR3 has 16 amino acids. The CDR3 sequence is CASSQYGTGPGNTIYF. Written as DNA, the CDR3 is TGCGCCAGCAGCCAATACGGGACAGGGCCTGGAAACACCATATATTTT.

The V gene is TRBV28, the J gene TRBJ2-6, with 10 bases that match TRBD1. The CDR3 has 16 amino acids. The germline V gene encodes CDR1 MDHEN and CDR2 SYDVKM. V gave up 5 bases and J gave up 3 bases; unmatched junction bases: 4. The CDR3 DNA follows: TGTGCCAGCAGTGGACAGGGGGGTTTTGGGGCCAACGTCCTGACTTTC. Translated, it gives CASSGQGGFGANVLTF.

The chain recombines TRBV6-2 or TRBV6-3 with TRBJ2-5, with D perhaps matching TRBD2 (6 bases). There are 18 residues in the CDR3. V lost 0 bases to trimming and J lost 5 bases, with 22 bases between them. Germline V lookup: CDR1 MNHEY, CDR2 SVGEGT. The CDR3 here is CASSYSRERDFRTETQYF. As DNA, the CDR3 is TGTGCCAGCAGTTACTCGAGGGAACGGGACTTCCGAACGGAGACCCAGTACTTC.

J is TRBJ2-7 and V is TRBV12-3 or TRBV12-4, with D unclear. The CDR3 has 13 amino acids. Between the trimmed V and J ends, which lost 4 bases and 0 bases, there was a span of 7 bases. In DNA form, the CDR3 reads TGTGCCAGCAGTTGGCGGAGCTCCTACGAGCAGTACTTC. It translates to CASSWRSSYEQYF.

V usage is TRBV4-1 and J usage is TRBJ1-2, with D possibly matching TRBD1 (5 bases). The CDR3 consists of 15 residues. Deletions cut 1 base from V and 5 bases from J, with 14 bases between. CDR1 MGHRA and CDR2 YSYEKL come from the germline V gene. CDR3 nucleotide sequence: TGCGCCAGCAGCCAAGGAACCCCGACAGCGTATGGCTACACCTTC. Its translation: CASSQGTPTAYGYTF.

A few counts support this clone. CDR3 region: CASSPVAGNTGELFF. The DNA for the CDR3 is TGCGCCAGCAGCCCGGTGGCAGGGAACACCGGGGAGCTGTTTTTT. This chain connects TRBV4-1 to TRBJ2-2; D unresolved. Trimming removed 4 bases from V and 1 base from J, with 10 bases in between. The germline V gene has CDR1 MGHRA and CDR2 YSYEKL. The CDR3 runs to 15 residues.

The chain links TRBV5-1 to TRBJ2-3; the D gene is possibly TRBD2 (6 bases). There are 14 residues in the CDR3. V lost 4 bases and J lost 1, with 10 bases in between. Per germline, CDR1 SGHRS and CDR2 YFSETQ. In nucleotides, the CDR3 is TGCGCCAGCAGCGTTAGCGGAGGCACAGATACGCAGTATTTT. This codes for CASSVSGGTDTQYF.

The rearrangement uses TRBV7-8 and TRBJ1-3, with D uncertain. V was clipped by 5 bases and J by 0 bases, with 8 bases between them. The CDR3 contains 14 residues. Germline V gene lookup returns CDR1 SGHVS and CDR2 FQNEAQ. Here the CDR3 reads CASSPLRSGNTIYF. The CDR3 DNA sequence: TGTGCCAGCAGCCCCCTCCGCTCTGGAAACACCATATATTTT.

This clone was counted between two and nine times. The V and J genes are TRBV2 and TRBJ2-1; 12 bases are shared with TRBD2. V lost 2 bases to trimming and J lost 14 bases; unmatched junction nucleotides: 10. Per germline, CDR1 SNHLY and CDR2 FYNNEI. This CDR3 has 15 residues. The DNA for the CDR3 is TGTGCCAGCAGTGAACCAGGACTAGCGGGGTACACTGAGTTCTTC. Amino acid sequence: CASSEPGLAGYTEFF.

The gene calls are TRBV27 and TRBJ2-2; 7 bases are a match to TRBD1. The CDR3 spans 16 residues. Germline loops: CDR1 MNHEY, CDR2 SMNVEV (reference sequence). V lost 5 bases and J lost 0; bases outside the gene matches: 6. CDR3 nucleotides: TGTGCCAGCAGTCCTTCGGGACAGACGAACACCGGGGAGCTGTTTTTT. As protein: CASSPSGQTNTGELFF.

This clone turned up a few times. The V call is TRBV3-1 (or the pseudogene TRBV3-2), the J call TRBJ2-7, with a tentative D call TRBD2 (6 bases). CDR1 LGHDT and CDR2 YNNKEL come from the germline V gene (reference sequence). The CDR3 is made up of 14 amino acids. V gave up 3 bases and J gave up 5 bases, with 14 bases separating them. The CDR3: CASSHDGGPHEQYF. In nucleotides, the CDR3 is TGTGCCAGCAGCCACGATGGAGGGCCCCACGAGCAGTACTTC.

The chain is built from TRBV7-9 and TRBJ1-2; tentatively, D is TRBD1 (5 bases). This CDR3 has 12 residues. Trimming took off 4 bases at V and 4 bases at J, with 7 bases between the two ends. Germline loops: CDR1 SEHNR, CDR2 FQNEAQ (reference sequence). This CDR3 is CASSSQGYGYTF. CDR3 in DNA: TGTGCCAGCAGCTCCCAGGGCTATGGCTACACCTTC.

This clone has only one observation. The chain links TRBV27 to TRBJ2-7; 8 nucleotides line up with TRBD1. The germline CDR1 and CDR2 sequences are MNHEY and SMNVEV (reference sequence). Unmatched junction bases numbered 10, after V lost 4 bases and J lost 2 bases. The CDR3 covers 16 residues. In nucleotides, the CDR3 is TGTGCCAGCAGTTCCCTAGGGACAGGTCATACCTACGAGCAGTACTTC. Its translation: CASSSLGTGHTYEQYF.

The chain uses TRBV5-6 and TRBJ2-7; 8 nucleotides agree with TRBD2. V gave up 1 base and J gave up 5 bases; unmatched junction bases: 5. Germline V gene sequence: CDR1 SGHDT, CDR2 YYEEEE. The CDR3 loop spans 14 amino acids. As DNA, the CDR3 is TGTGCCAGCAGCTTGATAGCGGGGAGCAACGAGCAGTACTTC. Its translation: CASSLIAGSNEQYF.